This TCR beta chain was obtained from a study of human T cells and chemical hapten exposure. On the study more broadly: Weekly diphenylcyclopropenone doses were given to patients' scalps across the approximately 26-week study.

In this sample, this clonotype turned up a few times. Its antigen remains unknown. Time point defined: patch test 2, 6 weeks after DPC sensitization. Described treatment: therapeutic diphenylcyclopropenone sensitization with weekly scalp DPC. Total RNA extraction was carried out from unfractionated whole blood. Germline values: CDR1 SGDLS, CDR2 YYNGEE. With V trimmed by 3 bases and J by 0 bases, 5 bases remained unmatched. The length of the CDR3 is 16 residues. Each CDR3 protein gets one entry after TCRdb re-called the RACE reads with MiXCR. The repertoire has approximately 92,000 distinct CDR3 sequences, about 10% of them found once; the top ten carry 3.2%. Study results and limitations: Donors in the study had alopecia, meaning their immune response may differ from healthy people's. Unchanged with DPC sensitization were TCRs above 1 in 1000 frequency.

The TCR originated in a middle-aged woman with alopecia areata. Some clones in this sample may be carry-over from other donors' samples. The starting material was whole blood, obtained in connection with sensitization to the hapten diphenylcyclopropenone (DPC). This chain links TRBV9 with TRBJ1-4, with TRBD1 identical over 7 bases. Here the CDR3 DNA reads TGTGCCAGCAGCGCCGGGGACAGCGCAACTAATGAAAAACTGTTTTTT. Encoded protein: CASSAGDSATNEKLFF.